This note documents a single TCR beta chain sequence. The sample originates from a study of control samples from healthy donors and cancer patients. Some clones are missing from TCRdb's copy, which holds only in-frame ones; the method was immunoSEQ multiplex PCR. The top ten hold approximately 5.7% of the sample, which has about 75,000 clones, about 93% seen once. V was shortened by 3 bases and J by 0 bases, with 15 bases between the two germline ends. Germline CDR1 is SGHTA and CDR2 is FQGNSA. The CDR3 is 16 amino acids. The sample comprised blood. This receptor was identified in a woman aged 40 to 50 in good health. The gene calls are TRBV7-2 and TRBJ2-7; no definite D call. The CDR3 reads CASSFGFVGFSYEQYF. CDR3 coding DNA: TGTGCCAGCAGCTTCGGTTTTGTGGGCTTCTCCTACGAGCAGTACTTC.